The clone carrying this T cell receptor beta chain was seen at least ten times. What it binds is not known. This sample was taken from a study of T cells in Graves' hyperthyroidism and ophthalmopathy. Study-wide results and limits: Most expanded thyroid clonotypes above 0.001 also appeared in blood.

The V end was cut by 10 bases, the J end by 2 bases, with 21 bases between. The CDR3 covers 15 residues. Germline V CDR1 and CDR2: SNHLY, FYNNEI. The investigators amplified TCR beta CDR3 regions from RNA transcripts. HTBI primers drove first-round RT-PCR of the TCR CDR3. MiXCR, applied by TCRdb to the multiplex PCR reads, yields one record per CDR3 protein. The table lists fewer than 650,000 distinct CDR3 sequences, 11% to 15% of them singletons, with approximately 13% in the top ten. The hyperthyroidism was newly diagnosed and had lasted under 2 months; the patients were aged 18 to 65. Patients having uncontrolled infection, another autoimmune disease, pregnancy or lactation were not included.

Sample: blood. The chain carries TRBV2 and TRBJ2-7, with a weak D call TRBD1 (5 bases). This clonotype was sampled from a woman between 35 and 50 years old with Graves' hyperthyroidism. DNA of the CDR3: TGTGCCACCGGGCTTATCCAGGGAAGGCCCTACGAGCAGTACTTC. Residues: CATGLIQGRPYEQYF.